A selection of T cell receptor beta chains follows, all from one sample in a study of siplizumab effects on memory and regulatory T cells. TCRdb keeps only in-frame clones here, not all; method: immunoSEQ multiplex PCR. This sample has about 2,700 clones, with about 60% found just once. Material: TEMRA CD8+ T cells sorted from blood. The receptor source for this set is a human donor in good health. The CDR3 runs from the conserved cysteine through the conserved F or W. Fields, in order: D gene, J gene, clone size, V gene, CDR3 protein, CDR3 DNA. The D gene is left open where the match is weak. Not every row has a clone size; where given, it reads once, few, many or a size class.

TRBD2 TRBJ2-5 NA TRBV7-6 CASSLVGLARETQYF TGTGCCAGCAGCTTAGTGGGACTAGCCCGCGAGACCCAGTACTTC
NA TRBJ2-7 NA TRBV7-9 CASSLEYSYEQYF TGTGCCAGCAGCTTAGAGTACTCCTACGAGCAGTACTTC
NA TRBJ2-6 NA TRBV2 CASRHGANVLTF TGTGCCAGCAGACATGGGGCCAACGTCCTGACTTTC
TRBD2 TRBJ2-2 NA TRBV15 CATSRERTSGGPGAPGELFF TGTGCCACCAGCAGAGAGAGAACTAGCGGGGGGCCGGGCGCACCCGGGGAGCTGTTTTTT
NA TRBJ1-2 NA TRBV7-7 CASSLTGPYGYTF TGTGCCAGCAGCTTAACAGGGCCCTATGGCTACACCTTC
NA TRBJ2-7 NA TRBV19 CASSIVPGPEQYF TGTGCCAGTAGTATAGTACCGGGGCCCGAGCAGTACTTC
TRBD1 TRBJ1-1 few TRBV9 CASGHRGNYHTEAFF TGTGCCAGCGGACACAGGGGTAACTATCACACTGAAGCTTTCTTT
NA TRBJ2-1 NA TRBV19 CASSIVGGASYNEQFF TGTGCCAGTAGTATAGTAGGGGGGGCCTCCTACAATGAGCAGTTCTTC
NA TRBJ2-2 NA TRBV2 CASRAVRSPLVAPNTGELFF TGTGCCAGCAGGGCGGTACGGTCACCCTTGGTTGCCCCCAACACCGGGGAGCTGTTTTTT
TRBD1 TRBJ1-1 NA TRBV19 CASQYGTGDTEAFF TGTGCCAGTCAATACGGGACAGGGGACACTGAAGCTTTCTTT
TRBD1 TRBJ2-7 NA TRBV11-2 CASSLVQGAPFSYEQYF TGTGCCAGCAGCCTTGTTCAGGGGGCCCCCTTCTCCTACGAGCAGTACTTC
TRBD2 TRBJ2-2 once TRBV12-5 CASGLIGSGSWNTGELFF TGTGCTAGTGGTTTGATTGGTAGCGGGAGTTGGAACACCGGGGAGCTGTTTTTT
NA TRBJ2-5 NA TRBV11-2 CASSSEGAGILPETQYF TGTGCCAGCAGCTCAGAAGGTGCAGGAATCCTTCCGGAGACCCAGTACTTC
NA TRBJ1-1 once TRBV9 CASSVYPRTEAFF TGTGCCAGCAGCGTATACCCGAGGACTGAAGCTTTCTTT
NA TRBJ1-3 NA TRBV15 CATSRDLQATGNTIYF TGTGCCACCAGCAGAGATCTCCAGGCCACTGGAAACACCATATATTTT
TRBD1 TRBJ1-5 few TRBV6-6 CASSRDRVMNQPQHF TGTGCCAGCAGCCGGGACAGGGTGATGAATCAGCCCCAGCATTTT
TRBD1 TRBJ2-4 NA TRBV15 CATSRDDQAEPETGGENIQYF TGTGCCACCAGCAGAGATGACCAGGCCGAACCGGAGACAGGGGGGGAAAACATTCAGTACTTC
TRBD1 TRBJ1-3 NA TRBV5-4 CASSFRDRAGNTIYF TGTGCCAGCAGCTTCCGGGACAGGGCTGGAAACACCATATATTTT
NA TRBJ1-1 NA TRBV28 CASSLSLLNTEAFF TGTGCCAGCAGTTTATCTCTCTTGAACACTGAAGCTTTCTTT
TRBD2 TRBJ2-1 NA TRBV25-1 CASSESRGGEQFF TGTGCCAGCAGTGAATCACGGGGGGGTGAGCAGTTCTTC
NA TRBJ2-2 medium-sized TRBV4-1 CASSQEGRQAMGGELFF TGCGCCAGCAGCCAAGAGGGGCGTCAGGCGATGGGCGGGGAGCTGTTTTTT
NA TRBJ1-5 NA TRBV6-1 CASSTDLTSAAQHF TGTGCCAGCAGCACCGACCTGACATCGGCGGCCCAGCATTTT
TRBD2 TRBJ2-7 NA TRBV7-9 CASSLPHSGRDSIYEQYF TGTGCCAGCAGCCTGCCACATAGCGGGAGGGATTCAATATACGAGCAGTACTTC
NA TRBJ2-7 few TRBV28 CASSLFPGHIYEQYF TGTGCCAGCAGCTTGTTCCCGGGACATATCTACGAGCAGTACTTC
TRBD1 TRBJ2-5 NA TRBV10-3 CAISDLDRGYQETQYF TGTGCCATCAGTGATCTTGACAGGGGGTACCAAGAGACCCAGTACTTC
TRBD2 TRBJ2-7 once TRBV2 CASSKSGLAGDYEQYF TGTGCCAGCAGTAAATCCGGACTAGCGGGGGACTACGAGCAGTACTTC
NA TRBJ2-3 NA TRBV4-1 CASSSGMGATDTQYF TGCGCCAGCAGCTCGGGAATGGGGGCCACAGATACGCAGTATTTT
TRBD2 TRBJ2-3 NA TRBV6-6 CASSPSGGTDTQYF TGTGCCAGTAGCCCTAGCGGAGGCACAGATACGCAGTATTTT
TRBD2 TRBJ2-2 NA TRBV4-2 CASSQGRTSGRQTGELFF TGTGCCAGCAGCCAAGGGAGGACTAGCGGGAGGCAGACCGGGGAGCTGTTTTTT
NA TRBJ1-1 NA TRBV21-1 CASSKARNGTEAFF TGTGCCAGCAGCAAAGCTAGGAATGGGACTGAAGCTTTCTTT
NA TRBJ1-1 NA TRBV6-5 CASSSVSRALNTEAFF TGTGCCAGCAGTTCGGTTAGTCGGGCCTTGAACACTGAAGCTTTCTTT
NA TRBJ2-3 once TRBV5-1 CASTPTGAAESSTDTQYF TGCGCCAGCACTCCTACGGGGGCAGCCGAATCTAGCACAGATACGCAGTATTTT
NA TRBJ2-7 NA TRBV6-6 CASSSIRTATYEQYF TGTGCCAGCAGTTCTATACGGACAGCTACCTACGAGCAGTACTTC
NA TRBJ1-6 NA TRBV11-2 CASNALGKGSPLHF TGTGCCAGCAACGCCCTTGGGAAGGGGTCACCCCTCCACTTT
NA TRBJ1-4 large TRBV10-3 CAISESGGGRLNEKLFF TGTGCCATCAGTGAGTCGGGCGGGGGACGACTGAATGAAAAACTGTTTTTT
NA TRBJ1-5 NA TRBV28 CASRGLEVSNQPQHF TGTGCCAGCAGGGGGTTGGAGGTTAGCAATCAGCCCCAGCATTTT
NA TRBJ2-1 large TRBV19 CASALANEQFF TGTGCCAGTGCCCTAGCAAATGAGCAGTTCTTC
NA TRBJ2-6 NA TRBV7-2 CASSKSYRTTKSGQRLTF TGTGCCAGCAGCAAATCATACAGAACGACAAAGTCGGGCCAACGTCTGACTTTC
NA TRBJ2-5 NA TRBV6-7 CASSRLVNLRETQYF TGTGCCAGCAGTAGGCTCGTCAACCTGCGGGAGACCCAGTACTTC
NA TRBJ2-1 NA TRBV28 CASSSTGSGHEQFF TGTGCCAGCAGTTCTACAGGATCGGGCCATGAGCAGTTCTTC
NA TRBJ2-7 few TRBV6-5 CASSYLDGVEQYF TGTGCCAGCAGTTACCTTGACGGTGTCGAGCAGTACTTC
NA TRBJ2-1 NA TRBV7-8 CASSLVGDYNEQFF TGTGCCAGCAGCTTAGTAGGCGACTACAATGAGCAGTTCTTC